The 10 T cell receptor beta chains in this list originate from one sample, sequenced in a study of cytomegalovirus exposure and HLA in healthy donors. Primers included in the PCR were 60 Vbeta and 13 Jbeta primers. Profiled with immunoSEQ multiplex PCR; TCRdb holds only in-frame clones, not every one. The sample holds about 190,000 clones; 75% to 90% are singletons and the top ten take 2.6%. Sequences were obtained from PBMCs. The receptor set was obtained from a woman in her forties or fifties in good health and CMV-seropositive.

The chain combines TRBV4-2 with TRBJ2-5, with 11 bases identical to TRBD2. J was trimmed by 5 bases and V by 0 bases; bases with no gene match: 11. Germline values: CDR1 LGHNA, CDR2 YNFKEQ. The CDR3 sequence is 18 residues long. CDR3 bases: TGTGCCAGCAGCCAAGAAACCCTAGCGGGGGGCCGCGGGGAGACCCAGTACTTC. It specifies CASSQETLAGGRGETQYF.

The chain couples TRBV29-1 to TRBJ2-2, with D possibly TRBD2 on 6 matching bases. This CDR3 comprises 15 residues. Trimming removed 0 bases at V and 6 bases at J, with 14 bases between. The V gene's germline CDR1 is SQVTM and CDR2 ANQGSEA. The CDR3 DNA reads as TGCAGCGTTGAAGAGGACTACCCGAGGCCCGGGGAGCTGTTTTTT. This sequence encodes CSVEEDYPRPGELFF.

Only a few counts were recorded for this clone. The CDR3, as DNA: TGTGCCAGCAGCCAACGTGGGGACAGCCCTGACTCCTACGAGCAGTACTTC. As protein: CASSQRGDSPDSYEQYF. The chain combines TRBV4-2 with TRBJ2-7; 7 nucleotides align to TRBD1. Germline V gives CDR1 LGHNA, CDR2 YNFKEQ. CDR3 size: 17 residues. V was pared by 2 bases and J by 0 bases, with 10 bases of the junction left unmatched.

The J gene is TRBJ2-5, the V gene TRBV7-9; no firm D call. The CDR3 runs 14 residues. From germline, CDR1 is SEHNR and CDR2 FQNEAQ (reference sequence). Trimming left V 1 base short and J 3 bases short, with 9 bases between. CDR3: CASSLVPEKETQYF. As DNA, the CDR3 is TGTGCCAGCAGCTTAGTACCAGAAAAAGAGACCCAGTACTTC.

This clone was found once. J is TRBJ2-3 and V is TRBV9, with TRBD2 as a possible D gene (5 bases). V lost 0 bases and J lost 1, with 9 bases in between. Per the germline V gene, CDR1 is SGDLS and CDR2 is YYNGEE. This CDR3 is built from 15 residues. The CDR3 reads CASSVAGVGTDTQYF. CDR3 DNA sequence: TGTGCCAGCAGCGTAGCCGGGGTGGGCACAGATACGCAGTATTTT.

V usage is TRBV4-1 and J usage is TRBJ1-6, with TRBD1 matching 9 bases. The V segment lost 0 bases and the J segment 0 bases; nucleotides outside the gene matches: 6. The germline CDR1 and CDR2 sequences are MGHRA and YSYEKL. The CDR3 contains 19 residues. The CDR3 DNA reads as TGCGCCAGCAGCCAAGATCAGGGACAGGGATTCTCCTATAATTCACCCCTCCACTTT. Its translation: CASSQDQGQGFSYNSPLHF.

The chain has TRBV7-8 and TRBJ1-3; D is unresolved. Germline V lookup: CDR1 SGHVS, CDR2 FQNEAQ. V was pared by 2 bases and J by 1 base, with 12 bases between. The CDR3 consists of 16 residues. The CDR3 DNA sequence: TGTGCCAGCAGCTTAATGTTGGCGGGTTCTGGAAACACCATATATTTT. This codes for CASSLMLAGSGNTIYF.

Remarks on this clone: The limits of the CDR3 on the DNA are not certain, so only TCRdb's listed CDR3 is given. CDR3 in amino acids: CASSVGPGTGGDRAF. The V call is TRBV5-1, the J call TRBJ1-2; whether TRBD1, the table's D call, matches the DNA was not checked. The CDR3 spans 15 residues, counting both ends. Per germline, CDR1 SGHRS and CDR2 YFSETQ.

This chain connects TRBV13 to TRBJ2-2; a possible D gene is TRBD1 (6 bases). Germline-derived CDR1 and CDR2 are PRHDT and FYEKMQ (reference sequence). The CDR3 consists of 15 residues. Trimming took 4 bases from V and 7 from J, leaving 16 bases between them. The CDR3 DNA follows: TGTGCCAGCAGCTCCAGGGGCGGGCTAATCGGGGAGCTGTTTTTT. It is translated as CASSSRGGLIGELFF.

The chain couples TRBV18 to TRBJ1-4, with TRBD1 identical over 10 bases. Germline CDR1 is KGHSH and CDR2 is LQKENI. The J segment lost 0 bases and the V segment lost 4 bases, leaving 2 bases of the junction unmatched. The CDR3 runs to 16 residues. CDR3 DNA sequence: TGTGCCAGCTCACGGGACAGGGGCACAACTAATGAAAAACTGTTTTTT. It is translated as CASSRDRGTTNEKLFF.